This TCR beta chain is drawn from a study of T and B cells in COVID-19 patients. Study information: Comorbidities linked to unfavorable COVID-19 outcome were present in 18 of 20 active-infection patients.

Overall study results and limits: Highly clonal in active COVID-19, TRB repertoires exceeded healthy-donor diversity and richness at recovery.

Deletions cut 0 bases from V and 2 bases from J, with 20 bases between. CDR3 size: 19 residues. Germline V gene lookup returns CDR1 SGHDT and CDR2 YYEEEE. BIOMED2 TRB-A/B primer pools were used in multiplex TRB PCR. MiXCR, run by TCRdb on the multiplex PCR reads, gives a single entry per CDR3 protein. The table shows 13,000 or so distinct CDR3 sequences, with roughly 30% occurring only once. From blood, about 250-500 ng of genomic DNA served as TRB template. This clonotype was picked up many times. Its antigen remains unknown. The chain links TRBV5-6 to TRBJ1-4, with unresolved D. The source of this sequence is a human donor who had recovered from COVID-19. Sequencing was carried out using blood. The CDR3 region is CASSLAFDISGSTNEKLFF. Here the CDR3 DNA reads TGTGCCAGCAGCTTGGCCTTCGATATTTCGGGGTCGACTAATGAAAAACTGTTTTTT.